This entry lists 27 T cell receptor beta chains sequenced from one sample in a study of T-cell reconstitution after alpha-beta-depleted transplantation in children. Unique molecular identifiers tagged the TCRbeta library. Using its own MiXCR run on the PCR reads, TCRdb lists one record per CDR3 protein. The sample gives a few hundred thousand distinct CDR3 sequences, approximately 10% of which show up once; roughly 2.5% is in the top ten. The sample consisted of PBMCs from the stem cell graft donor, taken from the stem cell graft. All receptors come from a human donor who donated a stem cell graft to a child with acute lymphoblastic leukemia.

The chain links TRBV7-9 to TRBJ2-7; D perhaps matches TRBD2 (5 bases). The germline CDR1 and CDR2 sequences are SEHNR and FQNEAQ (reference sequence). The CDR3 runs to 13 residues. Trimming removed 5 bases from V and 3 bases from J, with 11 bases in between. CDR3 sequence: CASSRNDYYEQYF. The DNA of the CDR3 is TGTGCCAGCAGCCGTAACGACTACTACGAGCAGTACTTC.

This clonotype was counted at least ten times. The CDR3 region is CASSQAGTAYEQYF. The CDR3 bases are TGTGCCAGCAGCCAGGCCGGGACAGCCTACGAGCAGTACTTC. V usage is TRBV7-8 and J usage is TRBJ2-7; 7 bases match TRBD1. This CDR3 comprises 14 residues. The V gene end was trimmed by 5 bases and the J gene end by 2 bases; junction bases not matched to a gene: 6. Germline loops: CDR1 SGHVS, CDR2 FQNEAQ.

This clonotype was picked up a small number of times. The CDR3 protein is CASSQDPGQGETQYF. In DNA, the CDR3 is TGCGCCAGCAGCCAAGATCCCGGACAGGGGGAGACCCAGTACTTC. This chain connects TRBV4-3 to TRBJ2-5; 9 nucleotides align to TRBD1. This CDR3 has 15 amino acids. Losses at the gene ends were 0 bases for V and 5 bases for J; bases not matched to a gene: 4. CDR1 is LGHNA, CDR2 YSLEER, per germline.

This chain joins TRBV5-1 and TRBJ2-1; the D gene could be TRBD1 or TRBD2 (6 bases each). The CDR3 is made up of 16 amino acids. V was pared by 2 bases and J by 4 bases, with 16 bases between. The V gene's germline CDR1 is SGHRS and CDR2 YFSETQ. The CDR3 sequence is CASSFNGGGGYNEQFF. CDR3 nucleotide sequence: TGCGCCAGCAGCTTCAATGGCGGAGGGGGGTACAATGAGCAGTTCTTC.

This clonotype has only a few counts. This chain uses TRBV7-8 with TRBJ2-3; D not resolved. Germline V gives CDR1 SGHVS, CDR2 FQNEAQ. The CDR3 loop spans 15 amino acids. V lost 2 bases to trimming and J lost 5 bases, with 14 bases between them. CDR3 DNA: TGTGCCAGCAGCTTACGGTCAGAGATAAGAGATACGCAGTATTTT. This gives the protein CASSLRSEIRDTQYF.

The chain uses TRBV19 and TRBJ2-1; D unresolved. This CDR3 is built from 13 residues. The germline V gene encodes CDR1 LNHDA and CDR2 SQIVND (reference sequence). V was pared by 6 bases and J by 4 bases, with 10 bases between. The CDR3 protein is CASRALDYNEQFF. Here the CDR3 DNA reads TGTGCCAGTAGAGCTTTGGATTACAATGAGCAGTTCTTC.

The rearrangement links TRBV29-1 to TRBJ2-7; no reliable D call. V lost 5 bases, J lost 0 bases, and 11 bases lay in between. CDR3 length: 13 residues. Germline V gene data show CDR1 as SQVTM and CDR2 as ANQGSEA. Written as DNA, the CDR3 is TGCAGCGTTCCGAAGGATAGCTCCTACGAGCAGTACTTC. Its protein is CSVPKDSSYEQYF.

Only a few counts were recorded for this clonotype. The J gene is TRBJ2-7, the V gene TRBV6-6; D remains unclear. Trimming pared 2 bases from V and 4 bases from J, leaving 9 bases between. This CDR3 spans 13 amino acids. Germline loops: CDR1 MNHNY, CDR2 SVGAGI (reference sequence). The CDR3 here is CASSYANRYEQYF. As DNA, the CDR3 is TGTGCCAGCAGTTACGCAAATAGGTACGAGCAGTACTTC.

The sample holds many counts of this clonotype. This chain connects TRBV5-1 to TRBJ2-5, with D possibly matching TRBD2 (6 bases). The germline V gene encodes CDR1 SGHRS and CDR2 YFSETQ. The CDR3 has 15 amino acids. V was trimmed by 0 bases and J by 2 bases, leaving 11 bases between them. CDR3 amino acids: CASSLAGAYQETQYF. In DNA form, the CDR3 reads TGCGCCAGCAGCTTGGCGGGAGCCTATCAAGAGACCCAGTACTTC.

This clonotype was seen more than once but under ten times. The rearrangement links TRBV27 to TRBJ2-1, with 11 bases that match TRBD2. V shed 1 base, J shed 0 bases, and the junction held 5 bases outside the gene matches. Germline assignment: CDR1 MNHEY and CDR2 SMNVEV (reference sequence). The CDR3 loop spans 18 amino acids. The CDR3 reads CASSLWGLAVSSYNEQFF. Written as DNA, the CDR3 is TGTGCCAGCAGTTTATGGGGACTAGCGGTAAGCTCCTACAATGAGCAGTTCTTC.

V usage is TRBV20-1 and J usage is TRBJ2-7; 7 bases align to TRBD1. The germline V gene has CDR1 DFQATT and CDR2 SNEGSKA (reference sequence). The trim removed 0 bases at V and 0 bases at J, leaving 8 bases unmatched. The CDR3 length is 16 residues. For the CDR3, the DNA is TGCAGTGCTAGAGATCAGGGACAGCCGAGCTCCTACGAGCAGTACTTC. Protein product: CSARDQGQPSSYEQYF.

This clonotype came up a few times. The chain joins TRBV5-1 to TRBJ2-5; unclear D gene. Germline loops: CDR1 SGHRS, CDR2 YFSETQ. Trimming cost V 1 base and J 2 bases, with 6 bases left between them. The CDR3 is 13 residues long. The DNA for the CDR3 is TGCGCCAGCAGCTTGATGGGGCAAGAGACCCAGTACTTC. Translation: CASSLMGQETQYF.

This clonotype occurred many times. This sequence joins TRBV6-1 and TRBJ2-1, with TRBD2 matching over 11 bases. With 5 bases clipped from V and 6 bases from J, the junction kept 3 bases outside the gene matches. The germline V gene encodes CDR1 MNHNS and CDR2 SASEGT. The CDR3 sequence is 14 residues long. The DNA for the CDR3 is TGTGCCAGCAGTATCGGACTAGCGGGCAATGAGCAGTTCTTC. Translating it yields CASSIGLAGNEQFF.

The J gene is TRBJ2-1, the V gene TRBV5-6, with 13 nucleotides matching TRBD2. The CDR3 consists of 16 residues. The ends lost 0 bases at V and 14 bases at J; junction bases unmatched: 11. The germline gives CDR1 SGHDT, CDR2 YYEEEE. DNA of the CDR3: TGTGCCAGCAGCTTGGCCGGACTAGCGGGAGAAGGGGGTGAGTTCTTC. It is translated as CASSLAGLAGEGGEFF.

This chain uses TRBV4-3 with TRBJ2-1; no firm D call. V was trimmed by 1 base and J by 0 bases, leaving 10 bases between them. Germline lookup yields CDR1 LGHNA and CDR2 YSLEER. The CDR3 has 16 residues. CDR3: CASSQVFESSYNEQFF. The DNA of the CDR3 is TGCGCCAGCAGCCAAGTTTTCGAGAGCTCCTACAATGAGCAGTTCTTC.

The table lists this clonotype with a few counts. The chain's CDR3 is CSARVIEASGSLSYEQYF. CDR3 nucleotide sequence: TGCAGTGCTAGAGTAATAGAGGCTAGCGGGAGTCTTTCCTACGAGCAGTACTTC. The V and J genes are TRBV20-1 and TRBJ2-7; 10 bases agree with TRBD2. Germline trimming cut 1 base from V and 1 base from J; bases unmatched to any gene: 13. The V gene's germline CDR1 is DFQATT and CDR2 SNEGSKA (reference sequence). The CDR3 has 18 residues.

This clonotype was observed a handful of times. V and J are TRBV7-8 and TRBJ2-1, with a tentative D call TRBD2 (5 bases). Trimming took off 5 bases at V and 9 bases at J, with 20 bases between the two ends. Germline V gene sequence: CDR1 SGHVS, CDR2 FQNEAQ. The CDR3 is 15 amino acids. The CDR3 coding sequence is TGTGCCAGCAGCCTCCTTGGGCAGCGGTCGGGTGAGCAGTTCTTC. It codes for CASSLLGQRSGEQFF.

This clonotype has just a few counts. The chain combines TRBV12-3 or TRBV12-4 with TRBJ2-7, with D possibly TRBD1 on 5 matching bases. V dropped 6 bases and J dropped 1 base, with 13 bases sitting between them. This CDR3 is built from 14 residues. CDR3 in amino acids: CASRRGSGSYEQYF. The CDR3 DNA reads as TGTGCCAGCAGAAGGGGTTCAGGGTCCTACGAGCAGTACTTC.

The rearrangement uses TRBV4-3 and TRBJ1-4; possibly TRBD1 for D (5 bases). The CDR3 sequence is 15 residues long. Germline V gene lookup returns CDR1 LGHNA and CDR2 YSLEER. V dropped 0 bases and J dropped 8 bases, with 13 bases sitting between them. The CDR3 reads CASSQEGEGGEKLFF. The CDR3 bases are TGCGCCAGCAGCCAAGAGGGGGAGGGCGGAGAAAAACTGTTTTTT.

This clonotype was counted between two and nine times. The rearrangement joins TRBV5-1 to TRBJ2-1, with 9 bases that match TRBD1. Trimming at V came to 3 bases and at J to 6 bases, leaving 7 bases not matched to a gene. CDR1 and CDR2 from the germline V gene are SGHRS and YFSETQ. The CDR3 covers 15 residues. CDR3 amino acids: CASSSGTGIGNEQFF. CDR3 bases: TGCGCCAGCAGCTCCGGGACAGGGATTGGCAATGAGCAGTTCTTC.

The J gene is TRBJ2-1, the V gene TRBV29-1; possibly TRBD2 for D (5 bases). CDR3 length: 15 amino acids. Trimming removed 2 bases at V and 8 bases at J, with 19 bases between. Germline-derived CDR1 and CDR2 are SQVTM and ANQGSEA. DNA for the CDR3: TGCAGCGTTGAACTAAAGCTCGGGGTTGTCGATGAGCAGTTCTTC. Residues: CSVELKLGVVDEQFF.

This clonotype was picked up a small number of times. The rearrangement uses TRBV12-3 or TRBV12-4 and TRBJ2-7; TRBD1 agrees at 10 bases. This CDR3 region has 15 residues. With V trimmed by 5 bases and J by 2 bases, 6 bases remained unmatched. The DNA of the CDR3 is TGTGCCAGCAGTCGAGAGGGGACAGGGGCCTACGAGCAGTACTTC. This encodes CASSREGTGAYEQYF.

The chain combines TRBV19 with TRBJ2-7; 8 bases line up with TRBD1. This CDR3 spans 16 amino acids. Germline V lookup: CDR1 LNHDA, CDR2 SQIVND (reference sequence). The trim removed 3 bases at V and 7 bases at J, leaving 14 bases unmatched. The chain's CDR3 is CASSIRRTGIYGEQYF. The DNA of the CDR3 is TGTGCCAGTAGTATCCGGCGGACAGGGATTTATGGTGAGCAGTACTTC.

This clonotype was seen a few times. The chain has TRBV7-9 and TRBJ2-5, with TRBD2 matching 11 bases. V shed 5 bases, J shed 4 bases, and the junction held 9 bases outside the gene matches. The CDR3 loop spans 16 amino acids. Germline CDR1 reads SEHNR; CDR2 reads FQNEAQ (reference sequence). CDR3 region: CASSPPTSGRGETQYF. CDR3 bases: TGTGCCAGCAGCCCCCCCACTAGCGGGAGAGGAGAGACCCAGTACTTC.

The rearrangement joins TRBV6-2 or TRBV6-3 to TRBJ2-1; 10 bases align to TRBD1. Germline-derived CDR1 and CDR2 are MNHEY and SVGEGT. The V segment lost 6 bases and the J segment 8 bases; nucleotides outside the gene matches: 7. The CDR3 contains 14 residues. The chain's CDR3 is CASRGQGRLDEQFF. CDR3 in DNA: TGTGCCAGCAGGGGACAGGGGCGGTTAGATGAGCAGTTCTTC.

The chain uses TRBV11-2 and TRBJ2-3; 8 bases match TRBD1. V was pared by 5 bases and J by 1 base, with 5 bases of the junction left unmatched. CDR3 length equals 15 residues. Germline V gives CDR1 SGHAT, CDR2 FQNNGV. CDR3 DNA: TGTGCCAGCAGCCTCCGGGGACAGGGCACAGATACGCAGTATTTT. Translating it yields CASSLRGQGTDTQYF.

This clonotype showed up just a few times. The CDR3 loop reads CASSPSLTYNYGYTF. CDR3 in DNA: TGTGCCAGCAGCCCCAGTCTTACATATAACTATGGCTACACCTTC. The chain carries TRBV7-2 and TRBJ1-2; D remains unclear. Trimming stripped 5 bases from V and 1 base from J, with 14 bases between. In germline, CDR1 is SGHTA, CDR2 FQGNSA. The CDR3 sequence is 15 residues long. The full variable domain, in which reference TRBV7-2 and TRBJ1-2 provide the parts outside the CDR3, is GAGVSQSPSNKVTEKGKDVELRCDPISGHTALYWYRQSLGQGLEFLIYFQGNSAPDKSGLPSDRFSAERTGGSVSTLTIQRTQQEDSAVYLCASSPSLTYNYGYTFGSGTRLTVV.